This TCR beta chain comes out of a study of monozygotic twins with cystic fibrosis. A note on this clone: The antigen is not known.

Regarding the study as a whole: The repertoire was suggested to be naive-dominated, clonality median about 0.009. In this small cohort, shared CDR3 numbers showed no association with age, concordance or disease severity.

Libraries were prepared by immunoSEQ multiplex PCR; TCRdb keeps only in-frame clonotypes and omits some of them. The repertoire consists of about 17,000 clones, with roughly 96% occurring once and the leading ten covering approximately 0.67%. V shed 5 bases and J shed 4 bases, with 8 bases lying between them. The germline CDR1 and CDR2 sequences are SGHTA and FQGNSA. The CDR3 runs 13 residues. The chain combines TRBV7-2 with TRBJ1-4, with unresolved D. This TCR derives from a girl aged 2 to 9 with cystic fibrosis. Source material: blood. CDR3 nucleotides: TGTGCCAGCAGCATAAACAATAATGAAAAACTGTTTTTT. As protein: CASSINNNEKLFF. Supplemented by reference TRBV7-2 and TRBJ1-4, the full variable domain reads GAGVSQSPSNKVTEKGKDVELRCDPISGHTALYWYRQSLGQGLEFLIYFQGNSAPDKSGLPSDRFSAERTGGSVSTLTIQRTQQEDSAVYLCASSINNNEKLFFGSGTQLSVL.